The 9 T cell receptor beta chains given below trace back to one sample, sequenced in a study of blood T cell repertoires in COVID-19. Here immunoSEQ multiplex PCR was the method, and the copy in TCRdb shows in-frame clones only, minus some. Among over 60,000 clones listed, about 91% were seen once. The sample was peripheral blood. Receptors originate from a woman aged 45-65 years with active COVID-19.

The genes are TRBV28 and TRBJ2-7; D is perhaps TRBD1 (6 bases). Germline lookup yields CDR1 MDHEN and CDR2 SYDVKM. The CDR3 sequence is 17 residues long. V lost 6 bases and J lost 1, with 22 bases in between. CDR3 sequence reads: CASSHSRGKSISYEQYF. The CDR3 region has the DNA TGTGCCAGCAGCCATTCCAGGGGAAAGTCGATATCCTACGAGCAGTACTTC.

The chain links TRBV19 to TRBJ2-1, with 11 bases identical to TRBD2. Trimming cost V 5 bases and J 2 bases; bases outside gene matches: 11. The CDR3 covers 18 residues. The germline gives CDR1 LNHDA, CDR2 SQIVND (reference sequence). DNA for the CDR3: TGTGCCAGTAGTTCTCGAACTAGCGGGAGAACCACCTACAATGAGCAGTTCTTC. Amino acid sequence: CASSSRTSGRTTYNEQFF.

This rearrangement joins TRBV6-5 to TRBJ2-5; no firm D call. CDR3 length: 13 residues. V shed 5 bases and J shed 1 base, with 8 bases lying between them. Germline V gene sequence: CDR1 MNHEY, CDR2 SVGAGI. The CDR3 sequence is CASSMGSQETQYF. The CDR3 region has the DNA TGTGCCAGCAGTATGGGCAGCCAAGAGACCCAGTACTTC.

The genes are TRBV6-2 or TRBV6-3 and TRBJ1-1, with D possibly TRBD1 on 6 matching bases. The V gene lost 5 bases and the J gene lost 2 bases, with 15 bases spanning the gap. Germline V CDR1 and CDR2: MNHEY, SVGEGT. The CDR3 sequence is 15 residues long. Here the CDR3 reads CASSKDSYKNTEAFF. CDR3 DNA sequence: TGTGCCAGCAGTAAGGACAGTTACAAAAACACTGAAGCTTTCTTT.

Here the CDR3 reads CASRYSDRGTGELFF. The CDR3 bases are TGTGCCAGCAGATATAGTGACAGGGGCACCGGGGAGCTGTTTTTT. The J gene is TRBJ2-2, the V gene TRBV6-5; 8 bases agree with TRBD1. This CDR3 is 15 amino acids long. Trimming at V came to 6 bases and at J to 4 bases, leaving 7 bases not matched to a gene. Germline V gene lookup returns CDR1 MNHEY and CDR2 SVGAGI.

This rearrangement joins TRBV3-1 (or the pseudogene TRBV3-2) to TRBJ2-7; 13 bases match TRBD2. The CDR3 is 16 amino acids. CDR1 and CDR2 from the germline V gene are LGHDT and YNNKEL (reference sequence). V shed 0 bases and J 7 bases; nucleotides not matched to a gene: 6. The DNA for the CDR3 is TGTGCCAGCAGCCAAGAGGGACTAGCGGGACGGAAAGAGCAGTACTTC. Translated, it gives CASSQEGLAGRKEQYF.

The chain recombines TRBV9 with TRBJ2-7; no definite D call. This CDR3 has 12 amino acids. Trimming pared 3 bases from V and 2 bases from J, leaving 6 bases between. CDR1 and CDR2 (germline): SGDLS, YYNGEE. CDR3 residues: CASSGGAYEQYF. CDR3 in DNA: TGTGCCAGCAGCGGAGGCGCCTACGAGCAGTACTTC.

The chain couples TRBV3-1 (or the pseudogene TRBV3-2) to TRBJ2-1; a weak D match, TRBD2 (6 bases). Germline CDR1 is LGHDT and CDR2 is YNNKEL (reference sequence). The CDR3 is made up of 15 amino acids. Trimming shortened V by 1 base and J by 4 bases, and 11 bases separated the two germline ends. The CDR3 DNA is TGTGCCAGCAGCCAAGGACACGGAGGGTACAATGAGCAGTTCTTC. Protein sequence: CASSQGHGGYNEQFF.

Here the CDR3 DNA reads TGTGCCAGCAGTCCTCCCTGGGGGGGTGGTTCCTACGAGCAGTACTTC. Translated: CASSPPWGGGSYEQYF. The V and J genes are TRBV28 and TRBJ2-7; 7 nucleotides line up with TRBD2. The germline gives CDR1 MDHEN, CDR2 SYDVKM. Trimming took 5 bases from V and 1 from J; bases not matched to a gene: 11. The CDR3 has 16 residues. The full variable domain, completed using reference TRBV28 and TRBJ2-7, is DVKVTQSSRYLVKRTGEKVFLECVQDMDHENMFWYRQDPGLGLRLIYFSYDVKMKEKGDIPEGYSVSREKKERFSLILESASTNQTSMYLCASSPPWGGGSYEQYFGPGTRLTVT.